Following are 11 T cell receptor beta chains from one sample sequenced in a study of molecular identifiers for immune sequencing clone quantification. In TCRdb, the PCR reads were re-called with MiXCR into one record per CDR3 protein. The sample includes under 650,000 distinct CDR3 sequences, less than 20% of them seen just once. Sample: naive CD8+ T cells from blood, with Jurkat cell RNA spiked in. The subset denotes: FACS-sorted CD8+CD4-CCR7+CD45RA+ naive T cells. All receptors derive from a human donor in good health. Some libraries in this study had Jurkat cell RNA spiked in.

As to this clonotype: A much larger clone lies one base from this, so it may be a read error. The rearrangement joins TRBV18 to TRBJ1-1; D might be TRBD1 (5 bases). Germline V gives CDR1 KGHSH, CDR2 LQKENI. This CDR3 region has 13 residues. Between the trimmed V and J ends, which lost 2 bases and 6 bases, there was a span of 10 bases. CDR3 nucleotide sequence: TGTGCCAGCTCACCAGGGGGAAGCGCTGAAGCTTTCTTT. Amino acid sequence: CASSPGGSAEAFF.

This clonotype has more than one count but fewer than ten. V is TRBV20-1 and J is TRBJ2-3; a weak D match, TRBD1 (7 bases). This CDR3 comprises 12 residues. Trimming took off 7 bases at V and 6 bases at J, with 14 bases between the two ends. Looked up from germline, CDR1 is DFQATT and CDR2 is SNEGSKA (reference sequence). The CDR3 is CSGRGEYDTQYF. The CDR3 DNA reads TGCAGTGGCAGGGGGGAGTACGATACGCAGTATTTT.

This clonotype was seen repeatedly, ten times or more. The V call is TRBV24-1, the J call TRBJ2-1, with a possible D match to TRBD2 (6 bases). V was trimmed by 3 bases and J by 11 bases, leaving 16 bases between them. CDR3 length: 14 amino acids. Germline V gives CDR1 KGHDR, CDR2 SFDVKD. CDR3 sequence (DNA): TGTGCCACCAGTGATCCGGGGGTTCCTAACAAGCAGTTCTTC. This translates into CATSDPGVPNKQFF.

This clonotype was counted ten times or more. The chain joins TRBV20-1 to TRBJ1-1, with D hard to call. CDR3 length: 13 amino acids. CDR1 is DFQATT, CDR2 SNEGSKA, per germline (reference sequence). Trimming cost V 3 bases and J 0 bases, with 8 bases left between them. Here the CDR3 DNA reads TGCAGTGCTAGTAACGGATTGAACACTGAAGCTTTCTTT. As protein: CSASNGLNTEAFF.

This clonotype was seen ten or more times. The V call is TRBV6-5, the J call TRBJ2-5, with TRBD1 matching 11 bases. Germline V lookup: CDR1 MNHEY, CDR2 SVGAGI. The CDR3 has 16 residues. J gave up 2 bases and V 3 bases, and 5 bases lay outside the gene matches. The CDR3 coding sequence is TGTGCCAGCAGTTATGGGACAGGGGGGAGGCAAGAGACCCAGTACTTC. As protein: CASSYGTGGRQETQYF.

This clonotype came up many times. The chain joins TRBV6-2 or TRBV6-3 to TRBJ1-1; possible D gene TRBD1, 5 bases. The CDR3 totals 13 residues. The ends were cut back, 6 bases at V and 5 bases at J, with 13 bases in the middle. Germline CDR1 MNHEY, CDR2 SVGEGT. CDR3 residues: CASSRAGGTEAFF. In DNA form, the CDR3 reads TGTGCCAGCAGCAGGGCCGGGGGAACTGAAGCTTTCTTT.

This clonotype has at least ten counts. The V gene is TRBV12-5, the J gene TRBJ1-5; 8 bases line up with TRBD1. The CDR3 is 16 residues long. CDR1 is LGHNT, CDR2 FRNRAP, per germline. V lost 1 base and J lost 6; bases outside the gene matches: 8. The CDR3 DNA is TGTGCTAGTGGTTTGGCGAGACAGGGGCTGGGTCAGCCCCAGCATTTT. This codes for CASGLARQGLGQPQHF. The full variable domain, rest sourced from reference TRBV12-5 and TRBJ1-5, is DARVTQTPRHKVTEMGQEVTMRCQPILGHNTVFWYRQTMMQGLELLAYFRNRAPLDDSGMPKDRFSAEMPDATLATLKIQPSEPRDSAVYFCASGLARQGLGQPQHFGDGTRLSIL.

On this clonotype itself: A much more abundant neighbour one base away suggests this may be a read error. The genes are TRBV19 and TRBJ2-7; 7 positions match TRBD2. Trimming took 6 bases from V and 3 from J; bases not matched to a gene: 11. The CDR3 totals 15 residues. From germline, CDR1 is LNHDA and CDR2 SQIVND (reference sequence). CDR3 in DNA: TGTGCCAGTAGCGCGGGGAGGGGTGGAATCTACGAGCAGTACTTC. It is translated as CASSAGRGGIYEQYF.

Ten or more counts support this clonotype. The CDR3 sequence is CSATLAGRGDTQYF. In DNA form, the CDR3 reads TGCAGTGCCACTCTTGCGGGAAGGGGAGATACGCAGTATTTT. The rearrangement links TRBV20-1 to TRBJ2-3; weak D call: TRBD2 (6 bases). V was trimmed by 6 bases and J by 5 bases, leaving 18 bases between them. Germline loops: CDR1 DFQATT, CDR2 SNEGSKA (reference sequence). The CDR3 has 14 amino acids.

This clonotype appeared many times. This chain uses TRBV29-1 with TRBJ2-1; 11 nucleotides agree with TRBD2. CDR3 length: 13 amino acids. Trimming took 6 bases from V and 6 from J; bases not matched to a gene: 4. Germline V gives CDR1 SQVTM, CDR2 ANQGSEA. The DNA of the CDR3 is TGCAGCGTGACTAGCGGGGTGCGCAATGAGCAGTTCTTC. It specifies CSVTSGVRNEQFF.

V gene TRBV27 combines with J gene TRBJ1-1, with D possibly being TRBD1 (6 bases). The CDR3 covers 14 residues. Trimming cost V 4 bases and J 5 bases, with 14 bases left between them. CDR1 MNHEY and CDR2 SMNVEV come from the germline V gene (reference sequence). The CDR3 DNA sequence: TGTGCCAGCAGTTATTCAGGGGCCCGAACTGAAGCTTTCTTT. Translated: CASSYSGARTEAFF.